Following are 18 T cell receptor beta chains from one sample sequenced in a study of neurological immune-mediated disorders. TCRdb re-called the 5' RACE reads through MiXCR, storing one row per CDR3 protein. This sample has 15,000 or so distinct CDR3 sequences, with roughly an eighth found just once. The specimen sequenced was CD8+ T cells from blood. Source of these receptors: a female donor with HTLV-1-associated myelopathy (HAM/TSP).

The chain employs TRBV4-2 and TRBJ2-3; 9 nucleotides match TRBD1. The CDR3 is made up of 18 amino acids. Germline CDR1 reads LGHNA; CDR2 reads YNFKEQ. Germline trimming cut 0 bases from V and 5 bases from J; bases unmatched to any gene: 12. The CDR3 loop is CASSQELTGGDGKDTQYF. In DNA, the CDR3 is TGTGCCAGCAGCCAAGAGTTGACAGGGGGAGATGGTAAAGATACGCAGTATTTT.

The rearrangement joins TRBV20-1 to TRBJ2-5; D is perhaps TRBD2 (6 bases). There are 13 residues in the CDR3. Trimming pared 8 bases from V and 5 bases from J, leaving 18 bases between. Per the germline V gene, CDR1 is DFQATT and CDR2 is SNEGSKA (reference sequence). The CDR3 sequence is CSKDRLEGETQYF. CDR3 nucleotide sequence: TGCAGTAAAGACAGACTAGAAGGGGAGACCCAGTACTTC.

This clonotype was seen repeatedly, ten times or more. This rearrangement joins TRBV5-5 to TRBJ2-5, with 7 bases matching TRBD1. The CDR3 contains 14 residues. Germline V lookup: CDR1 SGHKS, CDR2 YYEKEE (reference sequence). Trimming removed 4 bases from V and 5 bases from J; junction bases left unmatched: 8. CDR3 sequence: CASSPRQGGETQYF. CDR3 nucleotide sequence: TGTGCCAGCAGCCCCCGACAGGGTGGGGAGACCCAGTACTTC.

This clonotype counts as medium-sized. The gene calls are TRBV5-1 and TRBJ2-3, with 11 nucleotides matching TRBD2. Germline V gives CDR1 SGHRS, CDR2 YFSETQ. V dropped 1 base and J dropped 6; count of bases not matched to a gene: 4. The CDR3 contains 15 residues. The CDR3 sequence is CASSLTSSGGDTQYF. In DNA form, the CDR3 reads TGCGCCAGCAGCTTGACTTCTAGCGGGGGGGATACGCAGTATTTT.

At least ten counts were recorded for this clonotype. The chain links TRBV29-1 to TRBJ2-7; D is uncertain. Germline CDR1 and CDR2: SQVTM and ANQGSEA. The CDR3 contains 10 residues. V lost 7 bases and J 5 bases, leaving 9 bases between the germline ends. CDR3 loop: CSALQDEQYF. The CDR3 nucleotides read TGCAGCGCCCTTCAGGACGAGCAGTACTTC.

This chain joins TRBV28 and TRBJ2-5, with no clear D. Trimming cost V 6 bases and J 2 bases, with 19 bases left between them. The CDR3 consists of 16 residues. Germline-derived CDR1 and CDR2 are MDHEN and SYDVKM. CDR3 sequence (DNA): TGTGCCAGCAGCTTAGTGGGTGGGCCAACTCAAGAGACCCAGTACTTC. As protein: CASSLVGGPTQETQYF. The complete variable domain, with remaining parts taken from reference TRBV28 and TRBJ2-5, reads DVKVTQSSRYLVKRTGEKVFLECVQDMDHENMFWYRQDPGLGLRLIYFSYDVKMKEKGDIPEGYSVSREKKERFSLILESASTNQTSMYLCASSLVGGPTQETQYFGPGTRLLVL.

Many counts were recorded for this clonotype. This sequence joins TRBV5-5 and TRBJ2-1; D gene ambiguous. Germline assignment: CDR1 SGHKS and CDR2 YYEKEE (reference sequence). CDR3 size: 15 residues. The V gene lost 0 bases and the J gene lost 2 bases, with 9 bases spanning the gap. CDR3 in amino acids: CASSLEDPTYNEQFF. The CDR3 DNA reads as TGTGCCAGCAGCTTGGAGGACCCCACCTACAATGAGCAGTTCTTC.

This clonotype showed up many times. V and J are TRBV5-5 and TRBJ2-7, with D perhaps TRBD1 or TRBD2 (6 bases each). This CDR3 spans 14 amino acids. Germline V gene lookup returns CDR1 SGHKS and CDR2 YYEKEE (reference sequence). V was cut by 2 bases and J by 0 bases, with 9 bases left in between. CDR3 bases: TGTGCCAGCAGCTTCGGGGGCTCCTCCTACGAGCAGTACTTC. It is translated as CASSFGGSSYEQYF.

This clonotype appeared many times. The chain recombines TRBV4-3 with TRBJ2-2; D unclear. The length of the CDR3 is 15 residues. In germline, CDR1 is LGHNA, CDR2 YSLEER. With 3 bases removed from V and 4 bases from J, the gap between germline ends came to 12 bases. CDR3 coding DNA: TGCGCCAGCAGCCAGGAGAGGCAGAGCACCGGGGAGCTGTTTTTT. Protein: CASSQERQSTGELFF.

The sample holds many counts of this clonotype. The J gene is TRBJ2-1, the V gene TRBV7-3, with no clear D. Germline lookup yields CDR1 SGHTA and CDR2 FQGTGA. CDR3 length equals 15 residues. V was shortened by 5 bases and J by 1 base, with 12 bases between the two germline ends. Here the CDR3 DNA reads TGTGCCAGCAGCGCCGGAGCAAAATCCTACAATGAGCAGTTCTTC. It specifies CASSAGAKSYNEQFF.

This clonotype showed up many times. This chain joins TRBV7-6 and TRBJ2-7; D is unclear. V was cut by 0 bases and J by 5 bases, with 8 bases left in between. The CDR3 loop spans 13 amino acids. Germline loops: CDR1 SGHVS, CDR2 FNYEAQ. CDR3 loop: CASSLAVADEQYF. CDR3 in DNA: TGTGCCAGCAGCTTAGCTGTGGCCGACGAGCAGTACTTC.

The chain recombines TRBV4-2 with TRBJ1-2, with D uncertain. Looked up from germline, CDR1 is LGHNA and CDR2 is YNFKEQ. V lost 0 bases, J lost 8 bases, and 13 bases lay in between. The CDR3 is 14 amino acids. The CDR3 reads CASSQEMGLRGYTF. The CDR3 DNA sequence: TGTGCCAGCAGCCAAGAAATGGGGTTGAGAGGCTACACCTTC.

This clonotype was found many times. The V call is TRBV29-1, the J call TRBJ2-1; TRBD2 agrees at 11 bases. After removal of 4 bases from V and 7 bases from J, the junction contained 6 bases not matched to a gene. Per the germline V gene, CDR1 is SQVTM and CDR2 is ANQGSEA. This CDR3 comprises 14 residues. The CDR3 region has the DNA TGCAGCGTTGTGGAGGGACTAGCGGTTAATGAGCAGTTCTTC. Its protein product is CSVVEGLAVNEQFF.

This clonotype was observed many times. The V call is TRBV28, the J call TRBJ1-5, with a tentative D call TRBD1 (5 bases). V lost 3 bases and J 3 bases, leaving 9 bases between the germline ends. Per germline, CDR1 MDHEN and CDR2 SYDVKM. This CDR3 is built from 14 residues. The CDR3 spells CASSFADINQPQHF. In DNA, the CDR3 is TGTGCCAGCAGTTTCGCGGACATCAATCAGCCCCAGCATTTT.

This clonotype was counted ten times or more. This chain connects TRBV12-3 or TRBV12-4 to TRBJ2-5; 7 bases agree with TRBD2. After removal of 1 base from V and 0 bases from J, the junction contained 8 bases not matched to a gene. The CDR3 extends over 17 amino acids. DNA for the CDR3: TGTGCCAGCAGTTTAGGGGCTAGCGGCATTTACCAAGAGACCCAGTACTTC. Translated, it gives CASSLGASGIYQETQYF.

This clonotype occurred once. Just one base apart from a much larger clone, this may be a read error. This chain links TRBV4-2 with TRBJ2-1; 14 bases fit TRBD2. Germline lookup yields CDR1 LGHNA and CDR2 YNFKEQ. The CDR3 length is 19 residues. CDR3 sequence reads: CSSSQTTSGGAGPHNEQFF. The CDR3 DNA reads TGTTCCAGCAGCCAAACGACTAGCGGGGGGGCCGGGCCCCACAATGAGCAGTTCTTC.

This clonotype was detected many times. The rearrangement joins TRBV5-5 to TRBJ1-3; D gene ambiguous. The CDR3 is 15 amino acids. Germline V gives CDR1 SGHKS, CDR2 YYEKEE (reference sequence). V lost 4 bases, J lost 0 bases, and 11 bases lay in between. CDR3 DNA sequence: TGTGCCAGCAGCATGGACGGCAGCTCTGGAAACACCATATATTTT. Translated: CASSMDGSSGNTIYF.

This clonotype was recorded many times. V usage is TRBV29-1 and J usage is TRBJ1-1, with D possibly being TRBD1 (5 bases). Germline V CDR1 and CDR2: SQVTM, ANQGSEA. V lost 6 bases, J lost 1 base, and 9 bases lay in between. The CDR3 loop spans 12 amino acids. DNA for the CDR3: TGCAGCGTCGTCACAGGGAACACTGAAGCTTTCTTT. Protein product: CSVVTGNTEAFF.